The 15 T cell receptor beta chains presented below share a single source sample, sequenced in a study of human T cells and chemical hapten exposure (dated by TCRdb to 2020 to 2022). According to the study, the label for this sample's time point signals: patch test 3, about 24 weeks after DPC sensitization. The label giving this sample's treatment or condition can be read as: therapeutic diphenylcyclopropenone sensitization with weekly scalp DPC. Receptors were amplified or captured by RACE. Instrument on record: NextSeq 500. The public reads were quality trimmed at Q25 with fastp and then assembled into clones with MiXCR by TCRdb, keeping productive beta chains. Each entry is one CDR3 protein sequence, shown with its most common DNA and genes. In this sample the table shows about 97,000 distinct CDR3 sequences, roughly a quarter of which occur a single time. The ten largest clones take up about 9.4% of the sample.

The sequenced sample was whole blood, obtained in connection with sensitization to the hapten diphenylcyclopropenone (DPC). The receptors originated from a man aged 40-55 years with alopecia areata. Some clones in this sample may be carry-over from other donors' samples.

CDR3 loop: CSARTELLHEQYF. CDR3 DNA: TGCAGTGCTAGAACTGAGCTCCTCCACGAGCAGTACTTC. V and J are TRBV20-1 and TRBJ2-7, with D unclear. The V end was cut by 2 bases, the J end by 5 bases, with 13 bases between. CDR3 size: 13 residues. The germline CDR1 and CDR2 sequences are DFQATT and SNEGSKA (reference sequence).

The chain uses TRBV7-9 and TRBJ2-3; 14 bases align to TRBD2. Germline V gene lookup returns CDR1 SEHNR and CDR2 FQNEAQ (reference sequence). This CDR3 has 16 residues. With 5 bases clipped from V and 4 bases from J, the junction kept 5 bases outside the gene matches. CDR3 bases: TGTGCCAGCAGCAGGGGGACTAGCGGGAGTTCAGATACGCAGTATTTT. Translated, it gives CASSRGTSGSSDTQYF.

This clonotype was counted a few times. The chain combines TRBV6-1 with TRBJ2-1; 12 positions agree with TRBD2. The CDR3 totals 19 residues. The V segment lost 5 bases and the J segment 3 bases; nucleotides outside the gene matches: 14. Germline V gene data show CDR1 as MNHNS and CDR2 as SASEGT. This CDR3 reads CASSPRSGLAGPYYNEQFF. The DNA of the CDR3 is TGTGCCAGCAGTCCCCGGTCTGGACTAGCGGGACCTTACTACAATGAGCAGTTCTTC.

This clonotype was observed a handful of times. J is TRBJ1-5 and V is TRBV20-1; D possibly corresponds to TRBD1 (6 bases). The CDR3 runs to 15 residues. The ends were cut back, 0 bases at V and 0 bases at J, with 9 bases in the middle. Germline V lookup: CDR1 DFQATT, CDR2 SNEGSKA (reference sequence). The CDR3 loop is CSAREYRDSNQPQHF. Here the CDR3 DNA reads TGCAGTGCTAGAGAATACAGGGATAGCAATCAGCCCCAGCATTTT.

This chain joins TRBV7-2 and TRBJ2-4; D uncertain. CDR3 length: 18 amino acids. The V end lost 1 base, the J end lost 1 base, and 17 bases lay between the germline ends. The germline V gene encodes CDR1 SGHTA and CDR2 FQGNSA. In DNA form, the CDR3 reads TGTGCCAGCAGCTTAGATTTTCGGACGGCCGGGGCCAAAAACATTCAGTACTTC. This encodes CASSLDFRTAGAKNIQYF.

J is TRBJ1-6 and V is TRBV10-3; no clear D. V was pared by 3 bases and J by 10 bases, with 13 bases between. CDR1 and CDR2 (germline): ENHRY, SYGVKD. The CDR3 spans 14 residues. CDR3 DNA: TGTGCCATCAGTGATATTGGGGATCGGTCACCCCTCCACTTT. Its translation: CAISDIGDRSPLHF.

This chain connects TRBV6-1 to TRBJ2-2, with 12 bases aligning to TRBD2. Trimming at V came to 2 bases and at J to 2 bases, leaving 9 bases not matched to a gene. The germline gives CDR1 MNHNS, CDR2 SASEGT. The CDR3 runs to 19 residues. DNA of the CDR3: TGTGCCAGCAGTGAAACCCTTTTACTAGCGGGAGGAAACACCGGGGAGCTGTTTTTT. Protein sequence: CASSETLLLAGGNTGELFF.

This clonotype occurred many times. The genes are TRBV7-2 and TRBJ2-3; D might be TRBD2 (5 bases). The CDR3 loop spans 16 amino acids. Trimming left V 1 base short and J 0 bases short, with 11 bases between. The germline CDR1 and CDR2 sequences are SGHTA and FQGNSA. CDR3 protein: CASSLEGRTSTDTQYF. The DNA of the CDR3 is TGTGCCAGCAGCTTAGAGGGCAGGACTAGCACAGATACGCAGTATTTT.

The chain is built from TRBV5-1 and TRBJ2-1; 9 nucleotides match TRBD1. CDR3 length: 14 amino acids. The J segment lost 9 bases and the V segment lost 4 bases, leaving 8 bases of the junction unmatched. The V gene's germline CDR1 is SGHRS and CDR2 YFSETQ. CDR3 sequence (DNA): TGCGCCAGCAGCCCCTGGACAGGGGATGGTGAGCAGTTCTTC. This gives the protein CASSPWTGDGEQFF.

The rearrangement uses TRBV4-2 and TRBJ1-1; D gene unclear. Germline CDR1 and CDR2: LGHNA and YNFKEQ. Trimming left V 1 base short and J 2 bases short, with 14 bases between. The CDR3 totals 16 residues. CDR3: CASSQGEVGINTEAFF. In DNA form, the CDR3 reads TGTGCCAGCAGCCAAGGGGAGGTAGGGATAAACACTGAAGCTTTCTTT.

A few counts support this clonotype. The chain carries TRBV20-1 and TRBJ2-7; TRBD2 agrees at 10 bases. CDR1 is DFQATT and CDR2 is SNEGSKA in the germline V gene (reference sequence). V gave up 2 bases and J gave up 6 bases; unmatched junction bases: 4. This CDR3 comprises 13 residues. The CDR3 DNA reads TGCAGTGCTAGAACCTGGACTAGCGGCGAGCAGTACTTC. As protein: CSARTWTSGEQYF.

In its sample, this clonotype was seen a few times. CDR3 in amino acids: CSARPPVGGRGTEAFF. CDR3 nucleotide sequence: TGCAGTGCTAGACCACCCGTCGGGGGGCGGGGGACTGAAGCTTTCTTT. V usage is TRBV20-1 and J usage is TRBJ1-1; possibly TRBD1 for D (6 bases). V was pared by 2 bases and J by 5 bases, with 21 bases between. There are 16 residues in the CDR3. Germline V gene data show CDR1 as DFQATT and CDR2 as SNEGSKA (reference sequence).

The chain recombines TRBV14 with TRBJ2-1; 14 bases agree with TRBD2. V shed 4 bases, J shed 4 bases, and the junction held 3 bases outside the gene matches. The CDR3 covers 16 residues. The germline CDR1 and CDR2 sequences are SGHDN and FVKESK. CDR3 coding DNA: TGTGCCAGCAGCCCCCGACTAGCGGGAGGGTACAATGAGCAGTTCTTC. Amino acid sequence: CASSPRLAGGYNEQFF.

The table lists this clonotype with a few counts. The genes are TRBV6-1 and TRBJ2-6; 7 positions match TRBD2. CDR1 is MNHNS, CDR2 SASEGT, per germline. V lost 1 base and J lost 0; bases outside the gene matches: 6. This CDR3 has 18 residues. CDR3 region: CASSEGGGMISGANVLTF. DNA for the CDR3: TGTGCCAGCAGTGAAGGGGGGGGAATGATCTCTGGGGCCAACGTCCTGACTTTC.

This clonotype was seen just once. The gene calls are TRBV12-3 or TRBV12-4 and TRBJ2-5; D is unclear. Between the trimmed V and J ends, which lost 5 bases and 3 bases, there was a span of 16 bases. The CDR3 runs to 15 residues. CDR3 DNA: TGTGCCAGCAGTATTGACGGCAGATTAGAAGAGACCCAGTACTTC. Translating it yields CASSIDGRLEETQYF.